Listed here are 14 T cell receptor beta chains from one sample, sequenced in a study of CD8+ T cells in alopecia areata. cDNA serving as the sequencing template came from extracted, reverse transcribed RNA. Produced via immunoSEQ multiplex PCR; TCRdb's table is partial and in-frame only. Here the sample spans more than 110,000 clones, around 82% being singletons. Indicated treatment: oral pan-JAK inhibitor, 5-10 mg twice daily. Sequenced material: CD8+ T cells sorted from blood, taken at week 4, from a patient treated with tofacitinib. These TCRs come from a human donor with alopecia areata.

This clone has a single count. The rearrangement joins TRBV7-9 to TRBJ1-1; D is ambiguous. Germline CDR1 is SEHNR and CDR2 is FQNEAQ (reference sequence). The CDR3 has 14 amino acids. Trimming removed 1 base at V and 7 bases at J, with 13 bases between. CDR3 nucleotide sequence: TGTGCCAGCAGCTTAGGGCGGCCTGAGGGTGAAGCTTTCTTT. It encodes CASSLGRPEGEAFF.

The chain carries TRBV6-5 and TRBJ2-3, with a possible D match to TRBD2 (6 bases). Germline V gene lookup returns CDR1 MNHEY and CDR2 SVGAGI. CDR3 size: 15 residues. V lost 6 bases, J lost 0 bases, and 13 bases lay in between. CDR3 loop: CASSYVGGSTDTQYF. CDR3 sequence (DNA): TGTGCCAGCAGCTATGTCGGGGGAAGCACAGATACGCAGTATTTT.

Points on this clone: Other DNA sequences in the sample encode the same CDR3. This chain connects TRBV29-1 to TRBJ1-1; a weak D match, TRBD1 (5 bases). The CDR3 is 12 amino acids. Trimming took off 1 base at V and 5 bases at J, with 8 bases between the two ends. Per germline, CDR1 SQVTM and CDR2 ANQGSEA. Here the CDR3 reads CSVEGGRTEAFF. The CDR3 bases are TGCAGCGTTGAAGGGGGACGGACTGAAGCTTTCTTT.

Written as DNA, the CDR3 is TGTGCCAGCAGCACCCGTGTGGCGGGGGGCCAAATATATGAGCAGTTCTTC. This translates into CASSTRVAGGQIYEQFF. The chain has TRBV7-9 and TRBJ2-1; 8 bases align to TRBD2. V shed 5 bases and J 8 bases; nucleotides not matched to a gene: 17. The CDR3 runs to 17 residues. Germline loops: CDR1 SEHNR, CDR2 FQNEAQ (reference sequence).

The DNA for the CDR3 is TGTGCCAGCAGTTCAAGAGGTGGCGAGCAGTACTTC. Protein product: CASSSRGGEQYF. V gene TRBV6-5 combines with J gene TRBJ2-7, with D uncertain. Germline V gene lookup returns CDR1 MNHEY and CDR2 SVGAGI. The CDR3 extends over 12 amino acids. V gave up 4 bases and J gave up 6 bases, with 10 bases separating them.

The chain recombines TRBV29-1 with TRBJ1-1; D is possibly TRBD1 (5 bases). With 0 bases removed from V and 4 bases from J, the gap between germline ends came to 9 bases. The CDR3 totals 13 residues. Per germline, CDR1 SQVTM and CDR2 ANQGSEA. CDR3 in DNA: TGCAGCGTTGAAGAGGGGGTTGGCACTGAAGCTTTCTTT. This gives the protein CSVEEGVGTEAFF.

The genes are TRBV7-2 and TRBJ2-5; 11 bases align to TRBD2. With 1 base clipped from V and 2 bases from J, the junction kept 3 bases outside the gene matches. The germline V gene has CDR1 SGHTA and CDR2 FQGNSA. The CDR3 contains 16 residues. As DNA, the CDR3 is TGTGCCAGCAGCTTAGTAGCTAGCGGGGGGCAAGAGACCCAGTACTTC. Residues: CASSLVASGGQETQYF. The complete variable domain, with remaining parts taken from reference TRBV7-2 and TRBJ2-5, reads GAGVSQSPSNKVTEKGKDVELRCDPISGHTALYWYRQSLGQGLEFLIYFQGNSAPDKSGLPSDRFSAERTGGSVSTLTIQRTQQEDSAVYLCASSLVASGGQETQYFGPGTRLLVL.

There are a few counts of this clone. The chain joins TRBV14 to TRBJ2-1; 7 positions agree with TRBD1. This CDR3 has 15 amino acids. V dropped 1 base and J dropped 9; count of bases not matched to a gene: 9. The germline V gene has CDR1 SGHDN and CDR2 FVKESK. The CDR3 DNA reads TGTGCCAGCAGCCAAGCTCCGACAGGGTCTGTTGAGCAGTTCTTC. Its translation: CASSQAPTGSVEQFF.

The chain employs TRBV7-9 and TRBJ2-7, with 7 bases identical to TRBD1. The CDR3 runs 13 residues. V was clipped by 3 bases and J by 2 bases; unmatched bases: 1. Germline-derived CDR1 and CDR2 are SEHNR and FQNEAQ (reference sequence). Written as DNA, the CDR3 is TGTGCCAGCAGCTTCGACAGGGCCTACGAGCAGTACTTC. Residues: CASSFDRAYEQYF.

This CDR3 is CSATSGTSGYNEQFF. CDR3 sequence (DNA): TGCAGCGCCACATCCGGGACTAGCGGCTACAATGAGCAGTTCTTC. This chain joins TRBV29-1 and TRBJ2-1; 11 nucleotides align to TRBD2. Germline-derived CDR1 and CDR2 are SQVTM and ANQGSEA. V dropped 7 bases and J dropped 3; count of bases not matched to a gene: 8. The CDR3 has 15 amino acids.

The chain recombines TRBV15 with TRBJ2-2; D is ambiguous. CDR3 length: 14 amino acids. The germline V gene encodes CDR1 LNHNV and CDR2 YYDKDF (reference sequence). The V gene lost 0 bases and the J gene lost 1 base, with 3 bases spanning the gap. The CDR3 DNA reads TGTGCCACCAGCAGAGATCGGAACACCGGGGAGCTGTTTTTT. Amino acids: CATSRDRNTGELFF.

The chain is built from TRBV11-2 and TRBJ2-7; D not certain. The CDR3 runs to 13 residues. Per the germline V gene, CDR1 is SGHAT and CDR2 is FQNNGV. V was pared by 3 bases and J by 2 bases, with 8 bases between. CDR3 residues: CASSFGRTYEQYF. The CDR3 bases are TGTGCCAGCAGCTTTGGCAGAACCTACGAGCAGTACTTC.

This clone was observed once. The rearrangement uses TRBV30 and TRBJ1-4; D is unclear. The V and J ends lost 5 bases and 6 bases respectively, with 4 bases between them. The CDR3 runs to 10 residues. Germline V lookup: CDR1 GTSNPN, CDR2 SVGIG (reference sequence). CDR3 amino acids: CAWGHEKLFF. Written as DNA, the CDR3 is TGTGCCTGGGGGCATGAAAAACTGTTTTTT.

CDR3 residues: CASSTPGNQPQHF. DNA for the CDR3: TGTGCCAGTAGTACCCCTGGCAATCAGCCCCAGCATTTT. The chain has TRBV19 and TRBJ1-5; D gene ambiguous. Trimming shortened V by 4 bases and J by 2 bases, and 6 bases separated the two germline ends. This CDR3 comprises 13 residues. CDR1 and CDR2 (germline): LNHDA, SQIVND (reference sequence).